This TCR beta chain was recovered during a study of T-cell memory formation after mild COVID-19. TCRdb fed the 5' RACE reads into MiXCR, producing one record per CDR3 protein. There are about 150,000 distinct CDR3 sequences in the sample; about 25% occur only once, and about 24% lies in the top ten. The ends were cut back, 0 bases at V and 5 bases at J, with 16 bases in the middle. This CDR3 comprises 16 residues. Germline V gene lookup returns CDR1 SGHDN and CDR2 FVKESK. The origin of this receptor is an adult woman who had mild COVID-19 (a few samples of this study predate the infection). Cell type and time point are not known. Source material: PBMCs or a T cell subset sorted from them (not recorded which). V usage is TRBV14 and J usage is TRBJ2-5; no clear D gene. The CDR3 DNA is TGTGCCAGCAGCCAAGATCGAAGGAGACTTTGGGAGACCCAGTACTTC. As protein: CASSQDRRRLWETQYF.